This record covers a single T cell receptor (beta chain). The library targeted TCRbeta and was prepared with unique molecular identifiers. TCRdb independently ran MiXCR on the PCR reads; one entry per CDR3 protein. The sample lists about 500,000 distinct CDR3 sequences, approximately 32% occurring once. The data are from a study of T-cell reconstitution after alpha-beta-depleted transplantation in children. The V gene lost 1 base and the J gene lost 4 bases, with 11 bases spanning the gap. There are 15 residues in the CDR3. Germline values: CDR1 SGHTA, CDR2 FQGNSA. The genes are TRBV7-2 and TRBJ2-1; TRBD2 might be the D (5 bases). This receptor was taken from a human donor who donated a stem cell graft to a child with aplastic anemia. This sample comprised PBMCs from the stem cell graft donor, obtained from the stem cell graft. CDR3 loop: CASSLGDTGYNEQFF. The CDR3 nucleotides are TGTGCCAGCAGCTTAGGGGATACGGGGTACAATGAGCAGTTCTTC.